A single sample is the source of the 11 T cell receptor beta chains below, sequenced in a study of blood T cell repertoires in COVID-19. Assay: immunoSEQ multiplex PCR; the TCRdb copy retains only in-frame clones and omits some. The sample has over 300,000 clones, around 87% seen once. The sequenced material came from peripheral blood. The source of these receptors is a man between 18 and 29 years old with active or convalescent COVID-19.

This sequence joins TRBV6-4 and TRBJ2-1, with TRBD2 matching 9 bases. This CDR3 region has 17 residues. The germline V gene has CDR1 MRHNA and CDR2 SNTAGT. V lost 2 bases and J lost 7; bases outside the gene matches: 12. CDR3 residues: CASSDAGGGDGRNEQFF. The DNA of the CDR3 is TGTGCCAGCAGTGACGCGGGGGGGGGTGACGGACGGAATGAGCAGTTCTTC.

The chain is built from TRBV7-3 and TRBJ2-2, with D hard to call. Germline V gene data show CDR1 as SGHTA and CDR2 as FQGTGA. The ends were cut back, 3 bases at V and 1 base at J, with 6 bases in the middle. This CDR3 has 14 residues. The CDR3 spells CASSFSQNTGELFF. For the CDR3, the DNA is TGTGCCAGCAGCTTTAGCCAGAACACCGGGGAGCTGTTTTTT.

The chain links TRBV18 to TRBJ1-5; a possible D gene is TRBD1 (5 bases). This CDR3 has 15 amino acids. Germline values: CDR1 KGHSH, CDR2 LQKENI. Trimming took 2 bases from V and 6 from J, leaving 14 bases between them. The DNA of the CDR3 is TGTGCCAGCTCACCATCTGACAGTAGGTTTCAGCCCCAGCATTTT. Its protein product is CASSPSDSRFQPQHF.

The chain recombines TRBV6-5 with TRBJ2-2; maybe TRBD1 (5 bases). The germline V and J ends were trimmed by 5 bases and 4 bases, with 11 bases remaining between them. Germline CDR1 reads MNHEY; CDR2 reads SVGAGI. The CDR3 is 14 amino acids. The CDR3 is CASSTSRGTGELFF. CDR3 bases: TGTGCCAGCAGTACATCTAGGGGCACCGGGGAGCTGTTTTTT.

The chain carries TRBV6-5 and TRBJ1-6; TRBD1 is a possible D gene (6 bases). Germline CDR1 and CDR2: MNHEY and SVGAGI. The CDR3 length is 14 residues. Trimming took off 6 bases at V and 5 bases at J, with 11 bases between the two ends. The chain's CDR3 is CASSRGGDNSPLHF. The CDR3 DNA follows: TGTGCCAGCAGCCGGGGGGGCGATAATTCACCCCTCCACTTT.

This clone was recorded a few times. This chain connects TRBV27 to TRBJ2-7; 7 nucleotides match TRBD1. V was pared by 3 bases and J by 5 bases, with 4 bases of the junction left unmatched. This CDR3 is built from 13 residues. Germline values: CDR1 MNHEY, CDR2 SMNVEV (reference sequence). The CDR3 is CASSLAGGNEQYF. CDR3 coding DNA: TGTGCCAGCAGTTTGGCAGGGGGTAACGAGCAGTACTTC.

V is TRBV3-1 (or the pseudogene TRBV3-2) and J is TRBJ1-6; perhaps TRBD1 as D (5 bases). The V end was cut by 4 bases, the J end by 9 bases, with 13 bases between. The V gene's germline CDR1 is LGHDT and CDR2 YNNKEL (reference sequence). The CDR3 has 14 residues. CDR3 amino acids: CASSRQTKGSPLHF. In nucleotides, the CDR3 is TGTGCCAGCAGCCGACAGACCAAGGGTTCACCCCTCCACTTT.

The genes are TRBV5-6 and TRBJ1-2; TRBD1 matches 8 bases. This CDR3 is 13 amino acids long. CDR1 SGHDT and CDR2 YYEEEE come from the germline V gene. The trim removed 1 base at V and 8 bases at J, leaving 4 bases unmatched. CDR3 nucleotides: TGTGCCAGCAGCTTGACGGGACAGGAGGGCTACACCTTC. Its protein is CASSLTGQEGYTF. Complete variable domain (other parts from reference TRBV5-6 and TRBJ1-2): DAGVTQSPTHLIKTRGQQVTLRCSPKSGHDTVSWYQQALGQGPQFIFQYYEEEERQRGNFPDRFSGHQFPNYSSELNVNALLLGDSALYLCASSLTGQEGYTFGSGTRLTVV.

This clone was counted a single time. J is TRBJ1-1 and V is TRBV10-3; D ambiguous. The CDR3 runs to 13 residues. Trimming pared 1 base from V and 2 bases from J, leaving 5 bases between. Germline V lookup: CDR1 ENHRY, CDR2 SYGVKD. The CDR3 DNA sequence: TGTGCCATCAGTGAGTTTCATAACACTGAAGCTTTCTTT. It specifies CAISEFHNTEAFF.

The chain recombines TRBV7-2 with TRBJ1-3, with 8 positions matching TRBD1. The CDR3 covers 16 residues. V trimming: 4 bases; J trimming: 2 bases; junction bases outside the gene matches: 7. CDR1 is SGHTA and CDR2 is FQGNSA in the germline V gene. In nucleotides, the CDR3 is TGTGCCAGCAGCTCCCCGGACAGGGATCCTGGAAACACCATATATTTT. This encodes CASSSPDRDPGNTIYF.

The V call is TRBV7-6, the J call TRBJ2-1, with D perhaps TRBD1 (5 bases). The CDR3 has 15 residues. Germline CDR1 SGHVS, CDR2 FNYEAQ. V lost 5 bases, J lost 0 bases, and 11 bases lay in between. CDR3 DNA sequence: TGTGCCAGCAGCAAGGACACAAGCTCCTACAATGAGCAGTTCTTC. Its protein product is CASSKDTSSYNEQFF.